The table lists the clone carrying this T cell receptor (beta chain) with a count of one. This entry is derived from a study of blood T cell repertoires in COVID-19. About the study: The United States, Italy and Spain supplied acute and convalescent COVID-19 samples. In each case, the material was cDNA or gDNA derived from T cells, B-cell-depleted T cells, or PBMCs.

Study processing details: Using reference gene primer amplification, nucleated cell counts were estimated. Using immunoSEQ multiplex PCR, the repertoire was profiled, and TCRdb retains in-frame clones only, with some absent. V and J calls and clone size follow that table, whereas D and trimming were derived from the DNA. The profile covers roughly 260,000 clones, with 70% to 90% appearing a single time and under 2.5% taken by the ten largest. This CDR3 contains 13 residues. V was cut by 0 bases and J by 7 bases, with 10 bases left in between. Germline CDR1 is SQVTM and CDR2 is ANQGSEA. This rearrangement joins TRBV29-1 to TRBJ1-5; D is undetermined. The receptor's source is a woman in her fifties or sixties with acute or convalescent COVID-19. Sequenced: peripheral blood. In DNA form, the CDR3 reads TGCAGCGTTGAAGATCACCCCGGGCAGCCCCAGCATTTT. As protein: CSVEDHPGQPQHF.